These T cell receptor beta chains were read from a single sample in a study of shared clonotypes between healthy human individuals. The protocol was immunoSEQ multiplex PCR, while the TCRdb copy is restricted to in-frame clones and leaves out a portion. The sample has 550,000 to 700,000 clones, roughly 72% seen once. The sequenced sample was memory CD4+ T cells sorted from blood. The receptors originated from a woman aged 30 to 39 in good health. Each CDR3 is given with its conserved first and last residue. The order of the fields is J gene, D gene, CDR3 length, V gene, clone size, CDR3 protein, CDR3 DNA. The D gene is left open where the match is weak. Clone sizes are given selectively: once, few, many, or a class where the clone is expanded.

J: TRBJ2-5; D: NA; length: 14; V: TRBV9; size: NA; CDR3: CASSVEGLQETQYF; DNA: TGTGCCAGCAGCGTAGAGGGGCTACAAGAGACCCAGTACTTC
J: TRBJ2-3; D: TRBD2; length: 18; V: TRBV5-1; size: NA; CDR3: CASSPPGGAGGTTDTQYF; DNA: TGCGCCAGCAGCCCCCCCGGGGGTGCGGGAGGCACCACAGATACGCAGTATTTT
J: TRBJ2-7; D: NA; length: 13; V: TRBV6-6; size: NA; CDR3: CASSRGEGPEQYF; DNA: TGTGCCAGCTCCAGGGGGGAGGGGCCCGAGCAGTACTTC
J: TRBJ2-1; D: NA; length: 17; V: TRBV4-1; size: few; CDR3: CASSQDRGTSSYNEQFF; DNA: TGCGCCAGCAGCCAAGACCGGGGCACAAGCTCCTACAATGAGCAGTTCTTC
J: TRBJ2-5; D: NA; length: 14; V: TRBV18; size: NA; CDR3: CASSPPTVQETQYF; DNA: TGTGCCAGCTCACCACCGACGGTCCAAGAGACCCAGTACTTC
J: TRBJ2-5; D: NA; length: 13; V: TRBV15; size: NA; CDR3: CATSRDRERTQYF; DNA: TGTGCCACCAGCAGAGATCGGGAGAGGACCCAGTACTTC
J: TRBJ2-3; D: NA; length: 13; V: TRBV5-1; size: NA; CDR3: CASKPGPTDTQYF; DNA: TGCGCCAGTAAACCGGGACCCACGGATACGCAGTATTTT
J: TRBJ2-7; D: TRBD1; length: 12; V: TRBV7-9; size: NA; CDR3: CASSATGDEQYF; DNA: TGTGCCAGCAGCGCAACAGGGGACGAGCAGTACTTC
J: TRBJ2-7; D: TRBD2; length: 15; V: TRBV28; size: NA; CDR3: CASRSWTSVPYEQYF; DNA: TGTGCCAGCAGATCATGGACTAGCGTACCCTACGAGCAGTACTTC
J: TRBJ2-7; D: NA; length: 14; V: TRBV7-2; size: NA; CDR3: CASSLAPGIYEQYF; DNA: TGTGCCAGCAGCTTAGCGCCAGGGATCTACGAGCAGTACTTC
J: TRBJ2-4; D: NA; length: 16; V: TRBV7-2; size: NA; CDR3: CASSLAPDLAKNIQYF; DNA: TGTGCCAGCAGCTTAGCCCCGGATCTAGCCAAAAACATTCAGTACTTC
J: TRBJ1-5; D: NA; length: 15; V: TRBV6-1; size: NA; CDR3: CASSEDAGGNQPQHF; DNA: TGTGCCAGCAGTGAAGATGCTGGCGGCAATCAGCCCCAGCATTTT
J: TRBJ2-5; D: NA; length: 14; V: TRBV6-5; size: NA; CDR3: CASSRLVGEETQYF; DNA: TGTGCCAGCAGTCGACTAGTGGGTGAGGAGACCCAGTACTTC
J: TRBJ2-7; D: NA; length: 13; V: TRBV27; size: NA; CDR3: CASSKRNSYEQYF; DNA: TGTGCCAGCAGTAAGCGGAACTCCTACGAGCAGTACTTC
J: TRBJ2-3; D: NA; length: 14; V: TRBV7-8; size: NA; CDR3: CASSRYQGADTQYF; DNA: TGTGCCAGCAGCCGCTACCAAGGCGCAGATACGCAGTATTTT
J: TRBJ1-2; D: NA; length: 14; V: TRBV5-1; size: NA; CDR3: CASSLEGRNYGYTF; DNA: TGCGCCAGCAGCTTGGAGGGCAGGAACTATGGCTACACCTTC
J: TRBJ2-1; D: NA; length: 12; V: TRBV19; size: NA; CDR3: CASGRGPNEQFF; DNA: TGTGCCAGTGGGCGAGGCCCCAATGAGCAGTTCTTC
J: TRBJ1-1; D: NA; length: 13; V: TRBV5-1; size: NA; CDR3: CASSSLGTTEAFF; DNA: TGCGCCAGCAGTTCCCTAGGGACCACTGAAGCTTTCTTT
J: TRBJ1-5; D: NA; length: 13; V: TRBV10-3; size: NA; CDR3: CAISPGHNQPQHF; DNA: TGTGCCATAAGTCCGGGTCACAATCAGCCCCAGCATTTT
J: TRBJ2-7; D: TRBD1; length: 15; V: TRBV6-5; size: NA; CDR3: CASSVTGTEMYEQYF; DNA: TGTGCCAGCAGTGTGACCGGGACAGAGATGTACGAGCAGTACTTC
J: TRBJ2-3; D: TRBD2; length: 15; V: TRBV5-1; size: NA; CDR3: CASSLDGRASDTQYF; DNA: TGCGCCAGCAGCTTGGATGGGAGGGCCTCAGATACGCAGTATTTT
J: TRBJ2-7; D: TRBD1; length: 15; V: TRBV19; size: NA; CDR3: CASSNPGQGVDEQYF; DNA: TGTGCCAGTAGTAACCCGGGACAGGGGGTCGACGAGCAGTACTTC
J: TRBJ1-4; D: NA; length: 13; V: TRBV28; size: NA; CDR3: CASRGQGVGKLFF; DNA: TGTGCCAGCAGGGGGCAGGGAGTGGGAAAACTGTTTTTT
J: TRBJ2-5; D: NA; length: 13; V: TRBV27; size: NA; CDR3: CASSLTDQETQYF; DNA: TGTGCCAGCAGTTTAACAGATCAAGAGACCCAGTACTTC
J: TRBJ2-7; D: NA; length: 13; V: TRBV2; size: once; CDR3: CASSPDRLGEQYF; DNA: TGTGCCAGCAGTCCCGACAGGTTAGGCGAGCAGTACTTC
J: TRBJ1-5; D: NA; length: 16; V: TRBV27; size: NA; CDR3: CARHRDPPYSNQPQHF; DNA: TGTGCCCGACACCGGGACCCACCATATAGCAATCAGCCCCAGCATTTT
J: TRBJ2-2; D: NA; length: 13; V: TRBV7-9; size: once; CDR3: CASSLVREGELFF; DNA: TGTGCCAGCAGCTTAGTCCGTGAGGGGGAGCTGTTTTTT
J: TRBJ2-1; D: TRBD2; length: 19; V: TRBV4-2; size: NA; CDR3: CASSQDPLSLAGGRNEQFF; DNA: TGTGCCAGCAGCCAAGACCCCCTTTCACTAGCGGGAGGACGCAATGAGCAGTTCTTC
J: TRBJ2-1; D: TRBD2; length: 14; V: TRBV6-4; size: NA; CDR3: CASSRAGEVSEQFF; DNA: TGTGCCAGCAGTCGAGCGGGAGAAGTGAGTGAGCAGTTCTTC
J: TRBJ1-5; D: NA; length: 15; V: TRBV4-1; size: few; CDR3: CASSQDRTRNQPQHF; DNA: TGCGCCAGCAGCCAAGATAGGACAAGGAATCAGCCCCAGCATTTT
J: TRBJ1-5; D: NA; length: 13; V: TRBV19; size: NA; CDR3: CASSIGGVQPQHF; DNA: TGTGCCAGTAGTATAGGGGGGGTTCAGCCCCAGCATTTT
J: TRBJ2-5; D: TRBD1; length: 13; V: TRBV6-7; size: NA; CDR3: CARIGDRRETQYF; DNA: TGTGCCAGAATAGGGGACAGACGGGAGACCCAGTACTTC
J: TRBJ1-1; D: TRBD1; length: 16; V: TRBV25-1; size: NA; CDR3: CASSDHQRTGGPEAFF; DNA: TGTGCCAGCAGTGACCACCAGCGGACAGGGGGCCCTGAAGCTTTCTTT
J: TRBJ1-3; D: NA; length: 12; V: TRBV7-9; size: NA; CDR3: CASSSAGNTIYF; DNA: TGTGCCAGCAGCTCGGCTGGAAACACCATATATTTT
J: TRBJ2-4; D: NA; length: 16; V: TRBV28; size: NA; CDR3: CASSLSGSRPKNIQYF; DNA: TGTGCCAGCAGTCTATCCGGTTCTCGGCCCAAAAACATTCAGTACTTC
J: TRBJ1-1; D: NA; length: 15; V: TRBV6-6; size: NA; CDR3: CASSAGTGKNTEAFF; DNA: TGTGCCAGCAGTGCCGGGACGGGGAAGAACACTGAAGCTTTCTTT
J: TRBJ2-5; D: TRBD2; length: 14; V: TRBV28; size: NA; CDR3: CASSISGSQETQYF; DNA: TGTGCCAGCAGTATTAGCGGGAGCCAAGAGACCCAGTACTTC
J: TRBJ2-2; D: NA; length: 14; V: TRBV29-1; size: NA; CDR3: CSVERQVNTGELFF; DNA: TGCAGCGTTGAAAGACAGGTTAACACCGGGGAGCTGTTTTTT
J: TRBJ1-4; D: NA; length: 15; V: TRBV28; size: few; CDR3: CASSTSGATNEKLFF; DNA: TGTGCCAGCTCCACGAGTGGTGCAACTAATGAAAAACTGTTTTTT
J: TRBJ2-1; D: TRBD2; length: 16; V: TRBV5-1; size: few; CDR3: CASSFLAGGNDNEQFF; DNA: TGCGCCAGCAGCTTCTTAGCGGGAGGCAACGACAATGAGCAGTTCTTC
J: TRBJ1-2; D: NA; length: 13; V: TRBV5-1; size: NA; CDR3: CASSLIPGDGYTF; DNA: TGCGCCAGCAGCTTGATTCCAGGGGATGGCTACACCTTC
J: TRBJ1-1; D: NA; length: 14; V: TRBV19; size: many; CDR3: CASSLGKMNTEAFF; DNA: TGTGCCAGTAGTCTGGGCAAAATGAACACTGAAGCTTTCTTT
J: TRBJ2-2; D: NA; length: 13; V: TRBV2; size: many; CDR3: CASRGQNTGELFF; DNA: TGTGCCAGCAGAGGACAGAACACCGGGGAGCTGTTTTTT
J: TRBJ2-7; D: NA; length: 13; V: TRBV2; size: NA; CDR3: CASSEQASYEQYF; DNA: TGTGCCAGCAGTGAACAGGCCTCCTACGAGCAGTACTTC
J: TRBJ1-2; D: NA; length: 14; V: TRBV11-2; size: NA; CDR3: CASSFQRDGFFYTF; DNA: TGTGCCAGCAGCTTCCAAAGGGACGGGTTCTTTTACACCTTC
J: TRBJ1-1; D: NA; length: 15; V: TRBV19; size: once; CDR3: CASSSLGISGTEAFF; DNA: TGTGCCAGTAGTAGCTTGGGGATTTCGGGCACTGAAGCTTTCTTT
J: TRBJ2-3; D: NA; length: 14; V: TRBV10-3; size: NA; CDR3: CAIKDGIFTDTQYF; DNA: TGTGCCATCAAGGACGGAATATTCACAGATACGCAGTATTTT
J: TRBJ2-1; D: NA; length: 15; V: TRBV2; size: NA; CDR3: CASSEVILVLDEQFF; DNA: TGTGCCAGCAGTGAAGTTATTCTGGTGTTGGATGAGCAGTTCTTC
J: TRBJ2-5; D: TRBD2; length: 15; V: TRBV2; size: few; CDR3: CASNRAGGPSSTQYF; DNA: TGTGCCAGCAATCGAGCGGGAGGTCCCTCGTCGACCCAGTACTTC
J: TRBJ1-5; D: TRBD1; length: 16; V: TRBV7-2; size: NA; CDR3: CASSFTGTGVNQPQHF; DNA: TGTGCCAGCAGCTTTACCGGTACAGGGGTGAATCAGCCCCAGCATTTT